This is a list of T cell receptor beta chains from one sample in a study of CD8 T cells in Susac syndrome. TCRdb independently ran MiXCR on the immunoSEQ multiplex PCR reads; one entry per CDR3 protein. The sample yields about 180,000 distinct CDR3 sequences, 85% to 95% seen once. Sequenced material: CD8+ T cells from PBMCs. Receptors were obtained from a human donor with multiple sclerosis. The CDR3 runs from the conserved cysteine through the conserved F or W. D genes are given only for firm matches. Where a row states a size, it is once, few, many or the class of an expanded clone; other rows omit it.

TRBJ2-3 TRBV7-9 TRBD2 . TGTGCCAGCATCAGCGGGACGATCACAGATACGCAGTATTTT CASISGTITDTQYF
TRBJ2-2 TRBV20-1 . . TGCAGTGCTAGAGTATGGCGATACGGCACCGGGGAGCTGTTTTTT CSARVWRYGTGELFF
TRBJ2-5 TRBV3-1 TRBD2 . TGTGCCAGCAGCCAACGGGCTAGCGGGCAAGAGACCCAGTACTTC CASSQRASGQETQYF
TRBJ2-5 TRBV13 . . TGTGCCAGCGAAAGGGAAGGAGAGACCCAGTACTTC CASEREGETQYF
TRBJ1-2 TRBV29-1 TRBD1 . TGCAGCGTCCGGACAGGAAGAGATGGCTACACCTTC CSVRTGRDGYTF
TRBJ2-2 TRBV12-3/TRBV12-4 . . TGTGCCAGCACCCCTTGGTTCGGCGGGGAGCTGTTTTTT CASTPWFGGELFF
TRBJ1-2 TRBV4-1 TRBD1 . TGCGCCAGCAGCCAAGCTACAGGGGGCGCCTTCAATGGCTACACCTTC CASSQATGGAFNGYTF
TRBJ2-7 TRBV5-6 TRBD2 . TGTGCCAGCAGCTTACTACTAGCGGAGTACGAGCAGTACTTC CASSLLLAEYEQYF
TRBJ2-2 TRBV5-1 . . TGCGCCAGCAGCTTGGGGGACACATACACCGGGGAGCTGTTTTTT CASSLGDTYTGELFF
TRBJ1-2 TRBV29-1 . once TGCAGCGTTTATCAAACCGCTAACTATGGCTACACCTTC CSVYQTANYGYTF
TRBJ2-1 TRBV11-2 . . TGTGCCAGCAGCTTAGATCTCGGCGTCTACAATGAGCAGTTCTTC CASSLDLGVYNEQFF
TRBJ2-1 TRBV4-1 TRBD2 . TGCGCCAGCAGCCAAGAGGGGCCGGGACTAGCGGGATACAATGAGCAGTTCTTC CASSQEGPGLAGYNEQFF
TRBJ2-1 TRBV11-2 . . TGTGCCAGCAGCTCCGTGGGAGTGCAGTTCTTC CASSSVGVQFF
TRBJ1-4 TRBV5-1 . . TGCGCCAGCACAGCCGCGGGCTCAACTAATGAAAAACTGTTTTTT CASTAAGSTNEKLFF
TRBJ2-7 TRBV28 . . TGTGCCACAGGACAAGCGTACGAGCAGTACTTC CATGQAYEQYF
TRBJ2-2 TRBV9 TRBD1 . TGTGCCAGCAGCTGGGACCCGGGACAGGTGAACACCGGGGAGCTGTTTTTT CASSWDPGQVNTGELFF
TRBJ2-7 TRBV20-1 . . TGCAGTGCTCATAACAGCTACGAGCAGTACTTC CSAHNSYEQYF
TRBJ2-7 TRBV29-1 . . TGCAGCGTTGAATTGCCTCCCCTCGGGGAGCAGTACTTC CSVELPPLGEQYF
TRBJ2-7 TRBV19 TRBD1 . TGTGCCAGTAGTATTTCGGCAGGGGGAAGCTACGAGCAGTACTTC CASSISAGGSYEQYF
TRBJ1-1 TRBV12-3/TRBV12-4 . . TGTGCCAGCAGTTTGTTCGGGGAAGGAGCTTTCTTT CASSLFGEGAFF
TRBJ1-2 TRBV7-9 . . TGTGCCAGCAGCTTAACGAACGGATTCTATGGCTACACCTTC CASSLTNGFYGYTF
TRBJ1-1 TRBV25-1 . . TGTGCCAGCAGTGAATTCGGCGGAATGAACACTGAAGCTTTCTTT CASSEFGGMNTEAFF
TRBJ1-2 TRBV3-1 . once TGTGCCAGCAGCCAAGGGACAGCCTATGGCTACACCTTC CASSQGTAYGYTF
TRBJ1-3 TRBV27 . . TGTGCCAGCAGCCCCCGGTCCCTTATTGACTCTGGAAACACCATATATTTT CASSPRSLIDSGNTIYF
TRBJ1-1 TRBV4-1 TRBD1 . TGCGCCAGCAGCCAAGCTACAGGGGGCTTTTACACTGAAGCTTTCTTT CASSQATGGFYTEAFF
TRBJ2-1 TRBV5-1 TRBD1 . TGCGCCAGCAGCTTTAGACAGGGGGCGTACAATGAGCAGTTCTTC CASSFRQGAYNEQFF
TRBJ2-6 TRBV24-1 TRBD1 . TGTGCCACCAGTGATTTAGACAGGGCCGGGGCCAACGTCCTGACTTTC CATSDLDRAGANVLTF